Below, 22 T cell receptor beta chains from the same sample are listed, as sequenced in a study of Ad26.COV2.S vaccination and SARS-CoV-2 variants. This table comes from immunoSEQ multiplex PCR, and its TCRdb copy is limited to in-frame clones, with some not included. The table includes just over 350,000 clones, approximately 81% detected once. The treatment: 15 to 20 received Ad26.COV2.S at low or high dose, single or two shots; 5 received placebo; per-sample allocation not given. The investigators took samples on day 63 after the first vaccine or placebo injection. This material consisted of peripheral blood, taken in a trial of Ad26.COV2.S vaccine versus placebo. Receptors originate from a person between 18 and 60 years old who received the Ad26.COV2.S COVID-19 vaccine or a placebo.

V and J are TRBV12-2 and TRBJ1-5. TRBV12-2 is reported as a pseudogene. This CDR3 spans 15 amino acids. In nucleotides, the CDR3 is TGTGCAAGTCGCTTAGCGGTGGGGGTGGATCAGCCCCAGCATTTT. Amino acids: CASRLAVGVDQPQHF.

The rearrangement joins TRBV19 to TRBJ2-1; a possible D gene is TRBD2 (5 bases). Germline V lookup: CDR1 LNHDA, CDR2 SQIVND (reference sequence). Trimming shortened V by 0 bases and J by 9 bases, and 9 bases separated the two germline ends. CDR3 size: 13 residues. The CDR3 nucleotides read TGTGCCAGTAGTATAGATAAGCGGTTTGAGCAGTTCTTC. Translation: CASSIDKRFEQFF.

The gene calls are TRBV7-9 and TRBJ2-3; TRBD2 might be the D (6 bases). The ends were cut back, 5 bases at V and 3 bases at J, with 9 bases in the middle. Germline V gene sequence: CDR1 SEHNR, CDR2 FQNEAQ (reference sequence). This CDR3 is built from 13 residues. The CDR3 DNA follows: TGTGCCAGCAGCGAGGGACTTACAGATACGCAGTATTTT. Protein product: CASSEGLTDTQYF.

V usage is TRBV9 and J usage is TRBJ2-3; maybe TRBD1 (5 bases). The CDR3 extends over 16 amino acids. In germline, CDR1 is SGDLS, CDR2 YYNGEE. The germline V and J ends were trimmed by 0 bases and 1 base, with 12 bases remaining between them. CDR3 in amino acids: CASSVDGARGTDTQYF. As DNA, the CDR3 is TGTGCCAGCAGCGTAGATGGGGCAAGGGGCACAGATACGCAGTATTTT.

Concerning this clone: The same CDR3 arises from other DNA sequences in this sample as well. The CDR3 DNA reads TGTGCCAGTAGTATAGGGTCGGGCTACGAGCAGTACTTC. Translated, it gives CASSIGSGYEQYF. The gene calls are TRBV19 and TRBJ2-7; no clear D. CDR1 LNHDA and CDR2 SQIVND come from the germline V gene (reference sequence). This CDR3 is 13 amino acids long. Trimming removed 1 base at V and 3 bases at J, with 7 bases between.

This sequence joins TRBV18 and TRBJ2-7; D call uncertain. Germline CDR1 reads KGHSH; CDR2 reads LQKENI. The CDR3 is 15 residues long. V was shortened by 1 base and J by 6 bases, with 16 bases between the two germline ends. The CDR3 nucleotides read TGTGCCAGCTCACCACGAGATCCAAGGTTCTCCGAGCAGTACTTC. It specifies CASSPRDPRFSEQYF.

This clone occurred once. The chain combines TRBV5-4 with TRBJ2-3, with 13 bases lining up with TRBD2. The germline gives CDR1 SGHNT, CDR2 YYREEE (reference sequence). The CDR3 sequence is 15 residues long. With V trimmed by 5 bases and J by 4 bases, 4 bases remained unmatched. The DNA of the CDR3 is TGTGCCAGCAGGCAACTAGCGGGGGGGCCAGATACGCAGTATTTT. Translated, it gives CASRQLAGGPDTQYF.

This chain connects TRBV15 to TRBJ1-1; no clear D gene. Germline V CDR1 and CDR2: LNHNV, YYDKDF (reference sequence). The CDR3 contains 13 residues. Trimming pared 3 bases from V and 4 bases from J, leaving 9 bases between. CDR3 amino acids: CATSRRPITEAFF. The CDR3 nucleotides are TGTGCCACCAGCAGGCGTCCGATCACTGAAGCTTTCTTT.

As for this clone: In the same sample, other DNA sequences code for this CDR3. CDR3 nucleotide sequence: TGTGCCAGCAGCATAGCTGGGGCGGGAGAGCAGTACTTC. It codes for CASSIAGAGEQYF. This chain connects TRBV2 to TRBJ2-7; weak D call: TRBD2 (6 bases). The germline V gene has CDR1 SNHLY and CDR2 FYNNEI. This CDR3 comprises 13 residues. V was pared by 6 bases and J by 7 bases, with 16 bases between.

The rearrangement joins TRBV10-1 to TRBJ2-7; 7 bases agree with TRBD2. Germline V gene lookup returns CDR1 WNHNN and CDR2 SYGVQD (reference sequence). V gave up 4 bases and J gave up 5 bases; unmatched junction bases: 5. The CDR3 is made up of 13 amino acids. The CDR3 DNA reads as TGCGCCAGCAGTGGGACTAGTCTAAACGAGCAGTACTTC. This codes for CASSGTSLNEQYF.

The chain joins TRBV27 to TRBJ1-1; D not certain. Deletions cut 5 bases from V and 6 bases from J, with 16 bases between. This CDR3 spans 14 amino acids. CDR1 is MNHEY, CDR2 SMNVEV, per germline (reference sequence). Here the CDR3 reads CASSPRKSSSEAFF. The CDR3 DNA sequence: TGTGCCAGCAGTCCGCGCAAGAGTAGTTCTGAAGCTTTCTTT.

The V call is TRBV15, the J call TRBJ2-3; 8 positions match TRBD2. The junction had 4 bases not matched to a gene; V was cut back by 1 base and J by 1 base. The CDR3 is 16 residues long. Germline values: CDR1 LNHNV, CDR2 YYDKDF (reference sequence). The CDR3 sequence is CATSRVSGAGTDTQYF. In DNA, the CDR3 is TGTGCCACCAGCAGAGTTAGCGGGGCGGGCACAGATACGCAGTATTTT.

This chain uses TRBV6-4 with TRBJ2-5; D not certain. CDR1 MRHNA and CDR2 SNTAGT come from the germline V gene. There are 12 residues in the CDR3. V was shortened by 7 bases and J by 9 bases, with 15 bases between the two germline ends. The CDR3 sequence: CASNANLVAQYF. DNA of the CDR3: TGTGCCAGCAATGCAAATCTGGTTGCCCAGTACTTC.

The genes are TRBV11-2 and TRBJ1-1; the D is unclear. CDR1 is SGHAT, CDR2 FQNNGV, per germline. V lost 0 bases, J lost 4 bases, and 9 bases lay in between. The CDR3 runs 14 residues. CDR3 loop: CASSLDRRVTEAFF. Written as DNA, the CDR3 is TGTGCCAGCAGCTTAGATCGGCGGGTCACTGAAGCTTTCTTT.

The J gene is TRBJ1-2, the V gene TRBV2; D unclear. Per germline, CDR1 SNHLY and CDR2 FYNNEI. With 3 bases removed from V and 0 bases from J, the gap between germline ends came to 8 bases. CDR3 length: 14 amino acids. CDR3 nucleotides: TGTGCCAGCAGTGAGAGGCAGGCTAACTATGGCTACACCTTC. Translating gives CASSERQANYGYTF.

The chain couples TRBV19 to TRBJ2-3; D not resolved. From germline, CDR1 is LNHDA and CDR2 SQIVND (reference sequence). The length of the CDR3 is 15 residues. V gave up 3 bases and J gave up 2 bases, with 12 bases separating them. The CDR3 reads CASSIQLQYTDTQYF. The CDR3, as DNA: TGTGCCAGTAGTATCCAATTACAGTACACAGATACGCAGTATTTT.

The gene calls are TRBV6-5 and TRBJ1-2, with a tentative D call TRBD1 (6 bases). Germline-derived CDR1 and CDR2 are MNHEY and SVGAGI. This CDR3 spans 14 amino acids. Trimming took off 7 bases at V and 3 bases at J, with 15 bases between the two ends. The chain's CDR3 is CASTMMGGYYGYTF. CDR3 coding DNA: TGTGCCAGCACTATGATGGGGGGCTACTATGGCTACACCTTC.

V usage is TRBV4-1 and J usage is TRBJ1-2; 7 nucleotides match TRBD1. The trim removed 0 bases at V and 3 bases at J, leaving 7 bases unmatched. The CDR3 length is 16 residues. Per the germline V gene, CDR1 is MGHRA and CDR2 is YSYEKL. This chain's CDR3 is CASSQEGNRGDYGYTF. CDR3 nucleotides: TGCGCCAGCAGCCAAGAGGGGAACAGGGGTGACTATGGCTACACCTTC.

The chain couples TRBV9 to TRBJ2-2; 7 positions match TRBD2. V gave up 3 bases and J gave up 7 bases; unmatched junction bases: 6. From germline, CDR1 is SGDLS and CDR2 YYNGEE. This CDR3 is 14 amino acids long. This chain's CDR3 is CASSARTSLGELFF. In nucleotides, the CDR3 is TGTGCCAGCAGCGCCCGGACTAGTCTCGGGGAGCTGTTTTTT.

The chain uses TRBV19 and TRBJ1-1; no firm D call. Trimming removed 6 bases at V and 0 bases at J, with 14 bases between. Per the germline V gene, CDR1 is LNHDA and CDR2 is SQIVND (reference sequence). There are 15 residues in the CDR3. In DNA, the CDR3 is TGTGCCAGTAGATGGCGGGAGGGAGTGAACACTGAAGCTTTCTTT. It translates to CASRWREGVNTEAFF. Combining the CDR3 with reference TRBV19 and TRBJ1-1 gives the whole variable domain DGGITQSPKYLFRKEGQNVTLSCEQNLNHDAMYWYRQDPGQGLRLIYYSQIVNDFQKGDIAEGYSVSREKKESFPLTVTSAQKNPTAFYLCASRWREGVNTEAFFGQGTRLTVV.

CDR3 coding DNA: TGTGCCAGTAGACCGGGACAGGAGTTAGATACGCAGTATTTT. This encodes CASRPGQELDTQYF. The rearrangement links TRBV19 to TRBJ2-3; 8 bases line up with TRBD1. Germline CDR1 and CDR2: LNHDA and SQIVND (reference sequence). After removal of 6 bases from V and 5 bases from J, the junction contained 7 bases not matched to a gene. This CDR3 region has 14 residues.

CDR3 DNA: TGTGCCAGCAGGATACACTACAATGAGCAGTTCTTC. Translated: CASRIHYNEQFF. The J gene is TRBJ2-1, the V gene TRBV6-5, with D unresolved. The length of the CDR3 is 12 residues. Trimming removed 6 bases at V and 3 bases at J, with 6 bases between. The V gene's germline CDR1 is MNHEY and CDR2 SVGAGI.